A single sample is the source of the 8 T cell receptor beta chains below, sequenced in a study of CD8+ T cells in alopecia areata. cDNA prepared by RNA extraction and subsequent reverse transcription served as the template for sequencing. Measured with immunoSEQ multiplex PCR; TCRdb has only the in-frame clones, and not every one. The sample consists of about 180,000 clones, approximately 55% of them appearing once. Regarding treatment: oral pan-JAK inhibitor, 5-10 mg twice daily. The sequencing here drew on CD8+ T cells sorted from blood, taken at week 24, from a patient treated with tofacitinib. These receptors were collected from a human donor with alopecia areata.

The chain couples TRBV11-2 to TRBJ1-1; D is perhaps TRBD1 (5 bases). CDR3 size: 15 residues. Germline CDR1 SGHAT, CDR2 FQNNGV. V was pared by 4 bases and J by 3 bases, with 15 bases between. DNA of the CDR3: TGTGCCAGCAGCTCGATTCCGCGGGGGTACACTGAAGCTTTCTTT. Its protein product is CASSSIPRGYTEAFF.

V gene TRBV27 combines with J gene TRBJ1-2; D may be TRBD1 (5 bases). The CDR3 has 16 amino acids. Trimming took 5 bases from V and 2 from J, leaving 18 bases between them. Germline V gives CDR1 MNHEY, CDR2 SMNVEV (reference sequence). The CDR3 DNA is TGTGCCAGCAGTCCCTCTTGGGGGGAGCGGAACTATGGCTACACCTTC. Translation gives CASSPSWGERNYGYTF.

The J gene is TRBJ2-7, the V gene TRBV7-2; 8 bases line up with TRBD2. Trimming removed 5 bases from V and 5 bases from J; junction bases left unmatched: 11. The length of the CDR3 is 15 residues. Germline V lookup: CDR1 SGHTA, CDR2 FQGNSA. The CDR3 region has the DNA TGTGCCAGCAGCGTCCAGAGGCGGGGGGACCACGAGCAGTACTTC. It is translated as CASSVQRRGDHEQYF.

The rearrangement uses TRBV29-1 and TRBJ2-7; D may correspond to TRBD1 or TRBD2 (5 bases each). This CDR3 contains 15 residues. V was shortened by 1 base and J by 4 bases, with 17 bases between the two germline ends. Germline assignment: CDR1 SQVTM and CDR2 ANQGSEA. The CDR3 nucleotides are TGCAGCGTTGAAGGGGGACCGCTACAGCCTTACGAGCAGTACTTC. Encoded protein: CSVEGGPLQPYEQYF.

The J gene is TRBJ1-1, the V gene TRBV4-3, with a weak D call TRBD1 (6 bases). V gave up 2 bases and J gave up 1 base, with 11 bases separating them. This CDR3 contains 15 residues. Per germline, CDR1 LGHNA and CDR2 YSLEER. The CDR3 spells CASSQTSTGNTEAFF. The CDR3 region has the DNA TGCGCCAGCAGCCAAACATCGACAGGGAACACTGAAGCTTTCTTT.

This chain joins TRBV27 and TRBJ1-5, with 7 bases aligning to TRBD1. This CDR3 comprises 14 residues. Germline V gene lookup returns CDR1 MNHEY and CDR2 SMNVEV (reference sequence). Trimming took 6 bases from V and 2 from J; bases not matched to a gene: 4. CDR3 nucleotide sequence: TGTGCCAGCAGGCGACAGGGTGGCAATCAGCCCCAGCATTTT. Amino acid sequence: CASRRQGGNQPQHF.

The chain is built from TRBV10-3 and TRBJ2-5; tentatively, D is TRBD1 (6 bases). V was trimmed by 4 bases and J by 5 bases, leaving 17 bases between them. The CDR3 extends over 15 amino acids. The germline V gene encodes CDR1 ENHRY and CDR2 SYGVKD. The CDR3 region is CAISGTEQGLETQYF. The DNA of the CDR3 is TGTGCCATCAGTGGGACCGAACAGGGATTGGAGACCCAGTACTTC.

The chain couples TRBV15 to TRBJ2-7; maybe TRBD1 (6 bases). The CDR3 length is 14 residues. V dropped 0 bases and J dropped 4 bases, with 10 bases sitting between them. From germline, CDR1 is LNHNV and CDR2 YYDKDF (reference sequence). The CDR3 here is CATSREGQTYEQYF. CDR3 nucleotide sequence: TGTGCCACCAGCAGAGAGGGACAAACTTACGAGCAGTACTTC.